The T cell receptor (beta chain) under discussion was sequenced for a study of response to subunit inactivated influenza vaccine. Notes on the study in general: Authors suggested few new T cells are recruited by each seasonal influenza vaccination.

J was trimmed by 4 bases and V by 8 bases; bases with no gene match: 10. The CDR3 has 14 residues. From germline, CDR1 is ENHRY and CDR2 SYGVKD. This clonotype was detected only a few times. The target antigen is unknown. From the RT-PCR reads, TCRdb called clonotypes with MiXCR, one entry per CDR3 protein. The table lists approximately 700,000 distinct CDR3 sequences, about 14% of them singletons, with 6% to 7% in the top ten. This sample comprised PBMCs from blood, obtained roughly 15 days before vaccination. This receptor was taken from a man between 45 and 60 years old who received an inactivated influenza vaccine. V usage is TRBV10-3 and J usage is TRBJ2-7; 8 bases agree with TRBD1. Written as DNA, the CDR3 is TGTGCCATCGGACGAGGGACAGGTGGGTACGAGCAGTACTTC. Its protein product is CAIGRGTGGYEQYF.